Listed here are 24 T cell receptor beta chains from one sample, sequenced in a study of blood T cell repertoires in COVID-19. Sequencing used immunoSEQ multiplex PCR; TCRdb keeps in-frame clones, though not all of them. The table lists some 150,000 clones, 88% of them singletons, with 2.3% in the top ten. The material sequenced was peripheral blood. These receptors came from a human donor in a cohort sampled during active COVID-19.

This chain's CDR3 is CALQTGRGEKLFF. The DNA of the CDR3 is TGTGCCCTACAGACAGGGCGAGGGGAAAAACTGTTTTTT. The chain couples TRBV30 to TRBJ1-4; 7 bases map to TRBD1. The CDR3 contains 13 residues. Trimming took 8 bases from V and 8 from J; bases not matched to a gene: 11. Germline CDR1 GTSNPN, CDR2 SVGIG (reference sequence). Variable domain in full (rest from reference TRBV30 and TRBJ1-4): SQTIHQWPATLVQPVGSPLSLECTVEGTSNPNLYWYRQAAGRGLQLLFYSVGIGQISSEVPQNLSASRPQDRQFILSSKKLLLSDSGFYLCALQTGRGEKLFFGSGTQLSVL.

The CDR3 spells CASSFLRVIYGYTF. DNA of the CDR3: TGTGCCAGCAGTTTTCTTCGTGTTATCTATGGCTACACCTTC. V is TRBV28 and J is TRBJ1-2; D unresolved. The CDR3 covers 14 residues. V was clipped by 3 bases and J by 4 bases, with 12 bases between them. CDR1 and CDR2 from the germline V gene are MDHEN and SYDVKM.

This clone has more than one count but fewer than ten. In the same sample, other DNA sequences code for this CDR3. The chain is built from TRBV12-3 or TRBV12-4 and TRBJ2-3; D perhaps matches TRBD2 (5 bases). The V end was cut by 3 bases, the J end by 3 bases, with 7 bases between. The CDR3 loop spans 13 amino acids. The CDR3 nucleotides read TGTGCCAGCAGTTTCAGCGGAACAGATACGCAGTATTTT. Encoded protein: CASSFSGTDTQYF.

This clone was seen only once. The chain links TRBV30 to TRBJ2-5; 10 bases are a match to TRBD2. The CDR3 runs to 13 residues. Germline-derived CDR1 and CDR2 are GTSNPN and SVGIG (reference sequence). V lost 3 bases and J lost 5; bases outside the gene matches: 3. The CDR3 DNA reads TGTGCCTGGAGCGGGACTAGCGCGGAGACCCAGTACTTC. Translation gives CAWSGTSAETQYF.

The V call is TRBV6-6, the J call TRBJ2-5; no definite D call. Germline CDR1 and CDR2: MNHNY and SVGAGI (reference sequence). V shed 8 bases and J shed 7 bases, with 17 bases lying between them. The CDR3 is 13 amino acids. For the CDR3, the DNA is TGTGCCAGCGGCCCGACCCCCCGGGTGACCCAGTACTTC. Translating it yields CASGPTPRVTQYF.

The CDR3 DNA reads TGTGCCAGCAGTCTAGACGTGTCTCGCAATGAAAAACTGTTTTTT. This encodes CASSLDVSRNEKLFF. The rearrangement links TRBV28 to TRBJ1-4; D is undetermined. This CDR3 comprises 15 residues. In germline, CDR1 is MDHEN, CDR2 SYDVKM. V lost 5 bases and J lost 5, with 15 bases in between. The full variable domain, in which reference TRBV28 and TRBJ1-4 provide the parts outside the CDR3, is DVKVTQSSRYLVKRTGEKVFLECVQDMDHENMFWYRQDPGLGLRLIYFSYDVKMKEKGDIPEGYSVSREKKERFSLILESASTNQTSMYLCASSLDVSRNEKLFFGSGTQLSVL.

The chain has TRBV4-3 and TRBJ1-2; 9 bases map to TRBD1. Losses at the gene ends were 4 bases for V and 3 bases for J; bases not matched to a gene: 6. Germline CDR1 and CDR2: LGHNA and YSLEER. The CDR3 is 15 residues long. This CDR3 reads CASSRAGQGDYGYTF. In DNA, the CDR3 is TGCGCCAGCAGCCGGGCGGGACAGGGAGACTATGGCTACACCTTC.

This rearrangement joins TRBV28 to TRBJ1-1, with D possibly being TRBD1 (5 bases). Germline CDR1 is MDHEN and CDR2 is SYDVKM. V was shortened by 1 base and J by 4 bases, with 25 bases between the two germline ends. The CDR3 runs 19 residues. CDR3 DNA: TGTGCCAGCAGTTTATTTACCGGGGCGGGAGACTACGGGGGCACTGAAGCTTTCTTT. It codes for CASSLFTGAGDYGGTEAFF.

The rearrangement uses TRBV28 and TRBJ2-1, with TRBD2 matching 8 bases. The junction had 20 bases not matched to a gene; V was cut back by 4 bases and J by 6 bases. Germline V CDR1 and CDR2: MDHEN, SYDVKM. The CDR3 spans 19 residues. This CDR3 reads CASSSPPRHSGNFSNEQFF. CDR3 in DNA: TGTGCCAGCAGTTCCCCACCCCGACATAGCGGGAACTTCTCCAATGAGCAGTTCTTC.

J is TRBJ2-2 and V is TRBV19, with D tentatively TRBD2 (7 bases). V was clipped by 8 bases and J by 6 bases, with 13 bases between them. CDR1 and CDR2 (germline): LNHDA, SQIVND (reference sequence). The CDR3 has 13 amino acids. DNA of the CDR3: TGTGCCAGTCGAGGGGGGGTAGCCGGGGAGCTGTTTTTT. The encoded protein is CASRGGVAGELFF.

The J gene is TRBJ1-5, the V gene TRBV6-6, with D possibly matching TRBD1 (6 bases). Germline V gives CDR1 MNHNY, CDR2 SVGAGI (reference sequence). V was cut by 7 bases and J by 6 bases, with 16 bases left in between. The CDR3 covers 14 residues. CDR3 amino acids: CASTSGGAVQPQHF. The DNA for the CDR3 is TGTGCCAGCACCTCGGGGGGGGCGGTTCAGCCCCAGCATTTT.

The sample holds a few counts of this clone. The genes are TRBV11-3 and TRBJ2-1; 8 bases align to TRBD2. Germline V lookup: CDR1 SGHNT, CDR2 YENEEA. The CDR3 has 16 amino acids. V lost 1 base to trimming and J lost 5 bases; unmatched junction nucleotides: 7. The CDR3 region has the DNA TGTGCCAGCAGCTTAGGGGGGACTAGGGGGAACAATGAGCAGTTCTTC. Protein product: CASSLGGTRGNNEQFF.

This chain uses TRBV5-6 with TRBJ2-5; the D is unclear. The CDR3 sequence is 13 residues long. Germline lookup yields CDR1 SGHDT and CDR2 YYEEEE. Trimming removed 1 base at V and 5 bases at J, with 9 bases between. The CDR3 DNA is TGTGCCAGCAGCTTGCAGGCAGAGGAGACCCAGTACTTC. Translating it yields CASSLQAEETQYF.

The CDR3 sequence is CASSYMTAADTQYF. The CDR3 DNA is TGTGCCAGCAGTTATATGACAGCTGCAGATACGCAGTATTTT. The genes are TRBV6-6 and TRBJ2-3; D possibly corresponds to TRBD1 (5 bases). The V gene's germline CDR1 is MNHNY and CDR2 SVGAGI (reference sequence). This CDR3 comprises 14 residues. Trimming removed 3 bases at V and 4 bases at J, with 11 bases between.

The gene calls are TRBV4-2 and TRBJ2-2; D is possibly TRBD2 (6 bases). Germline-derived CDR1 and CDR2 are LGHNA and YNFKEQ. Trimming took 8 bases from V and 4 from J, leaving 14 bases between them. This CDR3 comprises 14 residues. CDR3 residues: CASGPLSGTGELFF. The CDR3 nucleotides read TGTGCCAGCGGCCCACTTAGCGGCACCGGGGAGCTGTTTTTT.

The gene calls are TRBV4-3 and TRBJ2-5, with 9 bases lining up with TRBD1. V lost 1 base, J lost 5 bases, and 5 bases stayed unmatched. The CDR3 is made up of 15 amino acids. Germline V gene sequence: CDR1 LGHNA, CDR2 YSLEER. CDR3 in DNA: TGCGCCAGCAGCCAAGGGGGACAGGGCGGGGAGACCCAGTACTTC. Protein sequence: CASSQGGQGGETQYF.

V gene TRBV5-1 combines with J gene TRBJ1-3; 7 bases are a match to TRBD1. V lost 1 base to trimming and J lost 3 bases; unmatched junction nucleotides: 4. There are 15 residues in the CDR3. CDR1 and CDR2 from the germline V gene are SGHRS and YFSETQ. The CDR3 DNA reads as TGCGCCAGCAGCTTGCAGGGGGACGGTGGAAACACCATATATTTT. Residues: CASSLQGDGGNTIYF.

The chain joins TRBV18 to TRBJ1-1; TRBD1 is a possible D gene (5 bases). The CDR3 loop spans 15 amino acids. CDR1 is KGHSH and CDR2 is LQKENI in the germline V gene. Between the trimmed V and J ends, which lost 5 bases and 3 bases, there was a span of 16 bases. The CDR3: CASSAKGPVDTEAFF. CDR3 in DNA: TGTGCCAGCTCAGCTAAGGGGCCCGTAGACACTGAAGCTTTCTTT.

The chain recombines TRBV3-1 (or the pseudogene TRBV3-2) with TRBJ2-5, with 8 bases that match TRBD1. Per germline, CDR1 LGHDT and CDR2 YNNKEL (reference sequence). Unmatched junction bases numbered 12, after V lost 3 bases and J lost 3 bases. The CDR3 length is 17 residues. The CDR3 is CASSQRLRAGGKETQYF. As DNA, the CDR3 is TGTGCCAGCAGCCAGAGGCTTCGGGCAGGGGGCAAAGAGACCCAGTACTTC.

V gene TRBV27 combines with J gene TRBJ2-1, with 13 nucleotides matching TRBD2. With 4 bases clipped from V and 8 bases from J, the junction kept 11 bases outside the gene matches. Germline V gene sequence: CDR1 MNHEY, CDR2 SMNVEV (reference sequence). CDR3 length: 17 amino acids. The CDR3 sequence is CASSSDPGLAGIDEQFF. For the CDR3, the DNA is TGTGCCAGCAGTTCAGATCCGGGACTAGCGGGAATAGATGAGCAGTTCTTC.

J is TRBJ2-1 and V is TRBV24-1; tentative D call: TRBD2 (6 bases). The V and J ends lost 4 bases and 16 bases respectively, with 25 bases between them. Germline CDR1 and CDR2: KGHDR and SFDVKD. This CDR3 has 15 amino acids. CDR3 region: CATSDPTRQRAQYFF. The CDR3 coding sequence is TGTGCCACCAGTGACCCGACTAGGCAGAGGGCCCAGTACTTCTTC.

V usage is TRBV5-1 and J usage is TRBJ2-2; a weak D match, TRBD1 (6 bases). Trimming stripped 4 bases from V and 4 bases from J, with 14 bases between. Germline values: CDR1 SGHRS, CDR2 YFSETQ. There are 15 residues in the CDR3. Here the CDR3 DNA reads TGCGCCAGCAGCCTACGACAGGCTGGCACCGGGGAGCTGTTTTTT. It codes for CASSLRQAGTGELFF.

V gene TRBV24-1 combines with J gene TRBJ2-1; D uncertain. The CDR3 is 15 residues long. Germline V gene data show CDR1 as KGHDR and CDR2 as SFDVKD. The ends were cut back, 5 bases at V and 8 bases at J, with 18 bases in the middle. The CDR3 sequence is CATSAAETSVYEQFF. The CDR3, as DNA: TGTGCCACCAGTGCGGCTGAGACATCGGTGTATGAGCAGTTCTTC.

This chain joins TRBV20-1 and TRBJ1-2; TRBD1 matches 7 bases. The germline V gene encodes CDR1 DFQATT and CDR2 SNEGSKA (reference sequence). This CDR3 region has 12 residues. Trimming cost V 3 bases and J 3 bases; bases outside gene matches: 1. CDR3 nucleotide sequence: TGCAGTGCTAGTCAGGGGGACTATGGCTACACCTTC. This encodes CSASQGDYGYTF.